This TCR beta chain was sequenced during a study of blood T cell repertoires in COVID-19. Authors' processing steps: Reference gene primers were amplified, and this amplification served to estimate nucleated cell counts. Some clones are missing from TCRdb's copy, which holds only in-frame ones; the method was immunoSEQ multiplex PCR. V and J calls and clone size follow that table, whereas D and trimming were derived from the DNA. The sample holds 45,000 to 65,000 clones, about 90% seen once. The CDR3 is 14 amino acids. Unmatched junction bases numbered 4, after V lost 6 bases and J lost 1 base. Germline V gene sequence: CDR1 MNHEY, CDR2 SVGEGT.

The sample was peripheral blood. The chain has TRBV6-2 or TRBV6-3 and TRBJ1-1, with 8 bases identical to TRBD1. The clonotype comes from a human donor in a cohort sampled during active COVID-19. The CDR3 spells CASSRGTGNTEAFF. The DNA for the CDR3 is TGTGCCAGCAGCCGTGGGACAGGGAACACTGAAGCTTTCTTT.